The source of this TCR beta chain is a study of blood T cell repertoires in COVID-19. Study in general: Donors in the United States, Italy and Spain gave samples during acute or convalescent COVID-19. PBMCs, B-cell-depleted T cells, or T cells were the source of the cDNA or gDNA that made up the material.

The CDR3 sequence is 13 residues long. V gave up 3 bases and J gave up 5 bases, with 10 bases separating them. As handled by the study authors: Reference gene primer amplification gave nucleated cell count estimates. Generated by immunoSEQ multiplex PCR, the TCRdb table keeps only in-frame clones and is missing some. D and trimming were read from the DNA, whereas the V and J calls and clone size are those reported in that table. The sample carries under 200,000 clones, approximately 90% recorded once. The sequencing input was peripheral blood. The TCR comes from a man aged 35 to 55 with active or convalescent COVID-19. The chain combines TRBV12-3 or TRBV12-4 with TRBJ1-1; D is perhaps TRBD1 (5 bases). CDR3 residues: CASSLGGTTEAFF. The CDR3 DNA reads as TGTGCCAGCAGTTTGGGGGGAACTACTGAAGCTTTCTTT.